The 27 T cell receptor beta chains in this list originate from one sample, sequenced in a study of radiotherapy plus CTLA-4 blockade in lung cancer. Only in-frame clones appear in the TCRdb table, and some are missing; sequencing was by immunoSEQ multiplex PCR. Altogether 90,000 to 100,000 clones are present, roughly 79% being singletons, with the ten largest covering roughly 2.8%. The sample here was peripheral blood, taken from a patient treated with radiotherapy plus ipilimumab. The receptors shown here come from a human donor with non-small cell lung cancer who had a partial response to radiotherapy plus ipilimumab. Some clones in this sample may be carry-over from other donors' samples.

This clone has more than one count but fewer than ten. V is TRBV29-1 and J is TRBJ2-7; unclear D gene. Germline V CDR1 and CDR2: SQVTM, ANQGSEA. The CDR3 spans 14 residues. V shed 6 bases and J shed 3 bases, with 18 bases lying between them. The DNA of the CDR3 is TGCAGCGTCCAGCAGTCCCCCGGGTTCTACGAGCAGTACTTC. This gives the protein CSVQQSPGFYEQYF.

About this clone itself: Because the CDR3 is missing its conserved closing phenylalanine or tryptophan, this is likely a read error. The V call is TRBV7-2, the J call TRBJ1-2, with D unresolved. The length of the CDR3 is 12 residues. From germline, CDR1 is SGHTA and CDR2 FQGNSA. V shed 3 bases and J shed 3 bases, with 5 bases lying between them. The CDR3 DNA sequence: TGTGCCAGCAGCTTCTTGCACTATGGCTACACCTCC. Protein product: CASSFLHYGYTS.

In its sample, this clone was seen once. The CDR3 reads CASRLRLTEAFF. Here the CDR3 DNA reads TGTGCCAGCAGGCTCAGGCTAACTGAAGCTTTCTTT. J is TRBJ1-1 and V is TRBV28, with D uncertain. The CDR3 totals 12 residues. Trimming took off 6 bases at V and 5 bases at J, with 10 bases between the two ends. CDR1 is MDHEN and CDR2 is SYDVKM in the germline V gene.

Only a few counts were recorded for this clone. The chain uses TRBV6-6 and TRBJ1-5; D call uncertain. Trimming took 3 bases from V and 4 from J, leaving 10 bases between them. CDR3 size: 14 residues. Germline CDR1 MNHNY, CDR2 SVGAGI (reference sequence). In DNA form, the CDR3 reads TGTGCCAGCAGTTATTTCCAGACAAATCAGCCCCAGCATTTT. Residues: CASSYFQTNQPQHF.

The chain recombines TRBV5-4 with TRBJ2-5, with D possibly being TRBD1 (5 bases). The CDR3 covers 12 residues. Looked up from germline, CDR1 is SGHNT and CDR2 is YYREEE (reference sequence). The V end lost 3 bases, the J end lost 3 bases, and 6 bases lay between the germline ends. In DNA form, the CDR3 reads TGTGCCAGCAGCTGGACAAAAGAGACCCAGTACTTC. It is translated as CASSWTKETQYF.

The V gene is TRBV19, the J gene TRBJ2-1; tentative D call: TRBD2 (6 bases). CDR3 size: 15 residues. The V end was cut by 3 bases, the J end by 2 bases, with 11 bases between. Germline CDR1 reads LNHDA; CDR2 reads SQIVND (reference sequence). Here the CDR3 reads CASSIRTTTYNEQFF. The CDR3 region has the DNA TGTGCCAGTAGTATCCGGACTACTACCTACAATGAGCAGTTCTTC.

The genes are TRBV29-1 and TRBJ1-3; D remains ambiguous. Germline V lookup: CDR1 SQVTM, CDR2 ANQGSEA. This CDR3 is built from 14 residues. V was pared by 4 bases and J by 1 base, with 11 bases between. The CDR3 nucleotides are TGCAGCGTTGCGATAGGGAGGTCTGGAAACACCATATATTTT. This translates into CSVAIGRSGNTIYF. The full variable domain, its missing parts supplied by reference TRBV29-1 and TRBJ1-3, is SAVISQKPSRDICQRGTSLTIQCQVDSQVTMMFWYRQQPGQSLTLIATANQGSEATYESGFVIDKFPISRPNLTFSTLTVSNMSPEDSSIYLCSVAIGRSGNTIYFGEGSWLTVV.

This clone turned up a few times. The chain carries TRBV18 and TRBJ1-3; maybe TRBD1 (6 bases). Germline lookup yields CDR1 KGHSH and CDR2 LQKENI. The length of the CDR3 is 16 residues. V gave up 3 bases and J gave up 1 base, with 13 bases separating them. In nucleotides, the CDR3 is TGTGCCAGCTCACCGCGACAGGCGACATCTGGAAACACCATATATTTT. Translated: CASSPRQATSGNTIYF.

The J gene is TRBJ2-3, the V gene TRBV7-3; D perhaps matches TRBD2 (6 bases). The CDR3 is made up of 14 amino acids. V was pared by 4 bases and J by 3 bases, with 11 bases between. Germline V gene data show CDR1 as SGHTA and CDR2 as FQGTGA. The CDR3 nucleotides read TGTGCCAGCAGCTCCGGGGGTCCGACAGATACGCAGTATTTT. This gives the protein CASSSGGPTDTQYF.

The chain is built from TRBV10-2 and TRBJ2-1; 10 nucleotides align to TRBD2. The V gene end was trimmed by 4 bases and the J gene end by 7 bases; junction bases not matched to a gene: 7. Per germline, CDR1 WSHSY and CDR2 SAAADI. This CDR3 region has 15 residues. The chain's CDR3 is CASSVLAGARNEQFF. The CDR3 coding sequence is TGCGCCAGCAGTGTGCTAGCGGGGGCAAGGAATGAGCAGTTCTTC.

The CDR3 sequence is CASSYGGGPDYGYTF. As DNA, the CDR3 is TGTGCCAGCAGTTACGGGGGGGGCCCGGACTATGGCTACACCTTC. J is TRBJ1-2 and V is TRBV6-6, with D perhaps TRBD1 (6 bases). The CDR3 runs 15 residues. Per the germline V gene, CDR1 is MNHNY and CDR2 is SVGAGI (reference sequence). Trimming pared 2 bases from V and 3 bases from J, leaving 13 bases between.

The gene calls are TRBV2 and TRBJ1-1; D is possibly TRBD1 (6 bases). Germline values: CDR1 SNHLY, CDR2 FYNNEI. CDR3 length equals 12 residues. Between the trimmed V and J ends, which lost 6 bases and 1 base, there was a span of 6 bases. The CDR3 DNA is TGTGCCAGCAGGACAGGGAACACTGAAGCTTTCTTT. This sequence encodes CASRTGNTEAFF.

The genes are TRBV5-1 and TRBJ2-2; possible D gene TRBD1, 5 bases. CDR1 SGHRS and CDR2 YFSETQ come from the germline V gene. The germline V and J ends were trimmed by 0 bases and 4 bases, with 13 bases remaining between them. The CDR3 totals 16 residues. CDR3 region: CASSLDLAGFTGELFF. CDR3 nucleotides: TGCGCCAGCAGCTTGGATCTGGCAGGGTTCACCGGGGAGCTGTTTTTT.

The chain couples TRBV7-2 to TRBJ2-7; D is unresolved. With 1 base removed from V and 12 bases from J, the gap between germline ends came to 22 bases. The CDR3 sequence is 15 residues long. CDR1 SGHTA and CDR2 FQGNSA come from the germline V gene. CDR3 residues: CASSLDVRGSSDRYF. The DNA for the CDR3 is TGTGCCAGCAGCTTAGATGTCCGTGGCTCCTCAGATCGGTACTTC.

The chain joins TRBV11-2 to TRBJ1-2; no clear D. Germline V gene sequence: CDR1 SGHAT, CDR2 FQNNGV. The CDR3 sequence is 15 residues long. The V end lost 0 bases, the J end lost 2 bases, and 10 bases lay between the germline ends. This chain's CDR3 is CASSLDLSTNYGYTF. CDR3 DNA: TGTGCCAGCAGCTTAGATCTTAGCACAAACTATGGCTACACCTTC. Looking up the rest from reference TRBV11-2 and TRBJ1-2 gives the full variable domain: EAGVAQSPRYKIIEKRQSVAFWCNPISGHATLYWYQQILGQGPKLLIQFQNNGVVDDSQLPKDRFSAERLKGVDSTLKIQPAKLEDSAVYLCASSLDLSTNYGYTFGSGTRLTVV.

This chain connects TRBV19 to TRBJ2-1; 9 nucleotides align to TRBD1. Looked up from germline, CDR1 is LNHDA and CDR2 is SQIVND (reference sequence). The CDR3 sequence is 15 residues long. J gave up 7 bases and V 5 bases, and 9 bases lay outside the gene matches. The DNA for the CDR3 is TGTGCCAGTAGTGGGGACAGGGTCGCGGGTAATGAGCAGTTCTTC. Residues: CASSGDRVAGNEQFF.

The sample holds many counts of this clone. The chain links TRBV19 to TRBJ2-1, with TRBD2 matching 8 bases. The germline V gene encodes CDR1 LNHDA and CDR2 SQIVND (reference sequence). The J segment lost 0 bases and the V segment lost 6 bases, leaving 16 bases of the junction unmatched. The length of the CDR3 is 19 residues. Written as DNA, the CDR3 is TGTGCCAGTAGATTGCGGGGGGACACCTCACCGAGCTCCTACAATGAGCAGTTCTTC. Translation: CASRLRGDTSPSSYNEQFF.

J is TRBJ1-2 and V is TRBV18; D is unresolved. Deletions cut 2 bases from V and 8 bases from J, with 18 bases between. This CDR3 comprises 15 residues. Per germline, CDR1 KGHSH and CDR2 LQKENI. The CDR3 coding sequence is TGTGCCAGCTCACCAAGAGGCGAGGGAGGGAAAGGCTACACCTTC. Translated, it gives CASSPRGEGGKGYTF.

This chain joins TRBV4-2 and TRBJ2-5; maybe TRBD2 (7 bases). TRBJ2-7 explains the end of the DNA better; the J call may be wrong. The CDR3 runs to 17 residues. Germline loops: CDR1 LGHNA, CDR2 YNFKEQ. The CDR3 here is CASSPPSLGGQSYEQYF. The CDR3 nucleotides read TGTGCCAGCAGCCCCCCCTCCCTCGGGGGGCAATCCTACGAGCAGTACTTC.

This chain connects TRBV28 to TRBJ1-4; D remains ambiguous. The V end was cut by 3 bases, the J end by 4 bases, with 18 bases between. The CDR3 sequence is 17 residues long. Germline loops: CDR1 MDHEN, CDR2 SYDVKM. The CDR3 bases are TGTGCCAGCAGTTTTTCAGGCGGCGGGAGGAGTAATGAAAAACTGTTTTTT. It encodes CASSFSGGGRSNEKLFF.

The rearrangement joins TRBV4-3 to TRBJ2-7, with D possibly TRBD2 on 5 matching bases. This CDR3 is 16 amino acids long. V lost 4 bases, J lost 2 bases, and 18 bases lay in between. Germline V gene lookup returns CDR1 LGHNA and CDR2 YSLEER. The CDR3, as DNA: TGCGCCAGCAGCCTCCTGGGAGAGCCGGCTCCCTACGAGCAGTACTTC. It codes for CASSLLGEPAPYEQYF.

V usage is TRBV7-9 and J usage is TRBJ1-1, with TRBD1 identical over 7 bases. With V trimmed by 1 base and J by 4 bases, 3 bases remained unmatched. Per the germline V gene, CDR1 is SEHNR and CDR2 is FQNEAQ (reference sequence). The CDR3 spans 14 residues. CDR3 DNA: TGTGCCAGCAGCTTAGGACAGGGAGTCACTGAAGCTTTCTTT. It codes for CASSLGQGVTEAFF.

The chain recombines TRBV5-5 with TRBJ2-2; D possibly corresponds to TRBD1 (5 bases). The V gene lost 1 base and the J gene lost 7 bases, with 14 bases spanning the gap. Germline V gene sequence: CDR1 SGHKS, CDR2 YYEKEE (reference sequence). CDR3 size: 15 residues. CDR3 residues: CASSLHLRDDGELFF. In DNA form, the CDR3 reads TGTGCCAGCAGCTTGCATCTCAGGGATGACGGGGAGCTGTTTTTT.

The sample holds one count of this clone. V is TRBV30 and J is TRBJ1-1, with D uncertain. CDR3 size: 15 residues. Trimming stripped 0 bases from V and 2 bases from J, with 13 bases between. Germline lookup yields CDR1 GTSNPN and CDR2 SVGIG (reference sequence). The CDR3 DNA sequence: TGTGCCTGGAGTGTCCGGTTTCTTATTAACACTGAAGCTTTCTTT. It encodes CAWSVRFLINTEAFF.

The CDR3 region is CASSTRTSGGNSNTGELFF. CDR3 nucleotides: TGTGCCAGCAGCACCCGGACTAGCGGGGGGAATTCGAACACCGGGGAGCTGTTTTTT. This chain joins TRBV9 and TRBJ2-2; 14 bases map to TRBD2. With V trimmed by 4 bases and J by 0 bases, 8 bases remained unmatched. This CDR3 spans 19 amino acids. The germline gives CDR1 SGDLS, CDR2 YYNGEE.

This chain uses TRBV10-3 with TRBJ2-7, with 7 positions matching TRBD2. Per the germline V gene, CDR1 is ENHRY and CDR2 is SYGVKD. The CDR3 contains 14 residues. The V gene end was trimmed by 3 bases and the J gene end by 4 bases; junction bases not matched to a gene: 6. The CDR3 sequence is CAISDGGGGYEQYF. CDR3 bases: TGTGCCATCAGTGATGGTGGGGGGGGTTACGAGCAGTACTTC.

This clone was observed a handful of times. CDR3 amino acids: CASSLGHPTSNYGYTF. DNA of the CDR3: TGTGCCAGCAGCCTCGGACATCCAACCAGTAACTATGGCTACACCTTC. This chain joins TRBV5-4 and TRBJ1-2; possible D gene TRBD1, 5 bases. Looked up from germline, CDR1 is SGHNT and CDR2 is YYREEE (reference sequence). V was clipped by 4 bases and J by 1 base, with 17 bases between them. The CDR3 extends over 16 amino acids.